The 6 T cell receptor beta chains given below trace back to one sample, sequenced in a study of T cell responses to AZD1222 COVID-19 vaccine. The method was immunoSEQ multiplex PCR; TCRdb's version includes in-frame clones alone and lacks a portion of them. Among about 97,000 clones, about 89% were seen once, and the ten largest hold under 8.5%. Material: peripheral blood, obtained on day 0 of AZD1222 vaccination. The receptors here all came from an adult in good health.

This clone was detected many times. The rearrangement uses TRBV18 and TRBJ2-5, with unresolved D. The CDR3 sequence is 17 residues long. Looked up from germline, CDR1 is KGHSH and CDR2 is LQKENI. The V gene lost 6 bases and the J gene lost 1 base, with 21 bases spanning the gap. This CDR3 is CASSRPLSLVGQETQYF. As DNA, the CDR3 is TGTGCCAGCTCGCGGCCCTTATCCTTGGTGGGCCAAGAGACCCAGTACTTC.

The gene calls are TRBV7-8 and TRBJ2-1, with TRBD2 matching over 7 bases. CDR1 is SGHVS, CDR2 FQNEAQ, per germline. With V trimmed by 8 bases and J by 0 bases, 7 bases remained unmatched. The CDR3 has 15 amino acids. The CDR3 region has the DNA TGTGCCAGCGGAAGAACGGGGGGCTCCTACAATGAGCAGTTCTTC. Translating it yields CASGRTGGSYNEQFF. The full variable domain, in which reference TRBV7-8 and TRBJ2-1 provide the parts outside the CDR3, is GAGVSQSPRYKVAKRGQDVALRCDPISGHVSLFWYQQALGQGPEFLTYFQNEAQLDKSGLPSDRFFAERPEGSVSTLKIQRTQQEDSAVYLCASGRTGGSYNEQFFGPGTRLTVL.

The J gene is TRBJ2-7, the V gene TRBV28; D perhaps matches TRBD1 (6 bases). Germline V gene sequence: CDR1 MDHEN, CDR2 SYDVKM. The CDR3 covers 13 residues. V dropped 6 bases and J dropped 3 bases, with 12 bases sitting between them. The CDR3: CASRQGQFYEQYF. The DNA for the CDR3 is TGTGCCAGCAGACAAGGACAGTTCTACGAGCAGTACTTC.

V and J are TRBV7-2 and TRBJ2-1, with 7 bases fitting TRBD2. The V gene's germline CDR1 is SGHTA and CDR2 FQGNSA. This CDR3 has 16 amino acids. Trimming took 3 bases from V and 2 from J; bases not matched to a gene: 7. CDR3 in amino acids: CASSLRGSYPYNEQFF. For the CDR3, the DNA is TGTGCCAGCAGCTTGCGGGGGTCTTACCCCTACAATGAGCAGTTCTTC.

The rearrangement links TRBV6-5 to TRBJ1-1; D ambiguous. The CDR3 is made up of 12 amino acids. V lost 6 bases and J lost 1, with 6 bases in between. In germline, CDR1 is MNHEY, CDR2 SVGAGI. The CDR3 here is CASRQTNTEAFF. CDR3 bases: TGTGCCAGCAGACAGACGAACACTGAAGCTTTCTTT.

This rearrangement joins TRBV7-2 to TRBJ2-2, with D uncertain. The CDR3 spans 14 residues. The germline V and J ends were trimmed by 3 bases and 3 bases, with 8 bases remaining between them. Germline V gives CDR1 SGHTA, CDR2 FQGNSA. CDR3 sequence (DNA): TGTGCCAGCAGCTTCTGGGCAGACACCGGGGAGCTGTTTTTT. Its translation is CASSFWADTGELFF.